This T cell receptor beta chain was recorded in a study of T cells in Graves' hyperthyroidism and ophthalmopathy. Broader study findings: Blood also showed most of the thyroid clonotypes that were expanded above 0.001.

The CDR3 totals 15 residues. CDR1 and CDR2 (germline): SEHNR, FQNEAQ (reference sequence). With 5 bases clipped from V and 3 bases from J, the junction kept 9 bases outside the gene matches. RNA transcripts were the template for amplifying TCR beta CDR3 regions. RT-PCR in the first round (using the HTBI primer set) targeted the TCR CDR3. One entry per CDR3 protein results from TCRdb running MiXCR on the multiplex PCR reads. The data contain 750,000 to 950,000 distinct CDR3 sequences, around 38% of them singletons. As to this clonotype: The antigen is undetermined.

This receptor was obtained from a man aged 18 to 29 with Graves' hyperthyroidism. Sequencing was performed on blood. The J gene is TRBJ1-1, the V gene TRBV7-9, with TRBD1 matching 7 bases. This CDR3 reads CASSQGGSRDTEAFF. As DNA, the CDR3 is TGTGCCAGCAGCCAGGGGGGGAGTCGGGACACTGAAGCTTTCTTT.